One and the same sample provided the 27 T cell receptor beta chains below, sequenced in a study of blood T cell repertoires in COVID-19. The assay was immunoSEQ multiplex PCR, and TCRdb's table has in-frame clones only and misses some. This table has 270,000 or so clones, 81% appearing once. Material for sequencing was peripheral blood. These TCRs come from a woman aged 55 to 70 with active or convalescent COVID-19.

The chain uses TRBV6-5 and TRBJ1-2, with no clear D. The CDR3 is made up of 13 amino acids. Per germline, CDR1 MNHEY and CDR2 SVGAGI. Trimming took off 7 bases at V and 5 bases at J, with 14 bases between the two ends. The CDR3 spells CASTPAGNYGYTF. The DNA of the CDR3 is TGTGCCAGCACCCCGGCGGGGAATTATGGCTACACCTTC.

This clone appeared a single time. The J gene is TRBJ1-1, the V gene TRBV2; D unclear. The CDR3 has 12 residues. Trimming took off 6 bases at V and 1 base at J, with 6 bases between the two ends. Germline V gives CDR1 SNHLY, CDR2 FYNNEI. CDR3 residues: CASSVGNTEAFF. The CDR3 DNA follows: TGTGCCAGCAGCGTCGGGAACACTGAAGCTTTCTTT.

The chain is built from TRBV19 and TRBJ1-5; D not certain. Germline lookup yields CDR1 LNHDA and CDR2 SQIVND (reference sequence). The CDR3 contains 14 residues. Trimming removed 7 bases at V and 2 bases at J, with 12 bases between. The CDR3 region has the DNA TGTGCCAGTACCCGAGTCGGGGGCAATCAGCCCCAGCATTTT. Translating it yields CASTRVGGNQPQHF.

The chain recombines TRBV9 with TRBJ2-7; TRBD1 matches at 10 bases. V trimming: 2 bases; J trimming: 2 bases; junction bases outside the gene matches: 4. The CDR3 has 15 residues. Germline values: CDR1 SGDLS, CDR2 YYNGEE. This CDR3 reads CASSVRQGATYEQYF. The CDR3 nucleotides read TGTGCCAGCAGCGTCCGACAGGGGGCAACCTACGAGCAGTACTTC. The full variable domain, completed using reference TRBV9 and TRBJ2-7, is DSGVTQTPKHLITATGQRVTLRCSPRSGDLSVYWYQQSLDQGLQFLIQYYNGEERAKGNILERFSAQQFPDLHSELNLSSLELGDSALYFCASSVRQGATYEQYFGPGTRLTVT.

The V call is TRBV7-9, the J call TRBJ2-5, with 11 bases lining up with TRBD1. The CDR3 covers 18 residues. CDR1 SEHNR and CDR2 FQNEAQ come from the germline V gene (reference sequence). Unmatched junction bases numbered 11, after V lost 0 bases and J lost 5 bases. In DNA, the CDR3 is TGTGCCAGCAGCTTAGCGAGAGGAGGACAGGGGGCAGGGGAGACCCAGTACTTC. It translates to CASSLARGGQGAGETQYF.

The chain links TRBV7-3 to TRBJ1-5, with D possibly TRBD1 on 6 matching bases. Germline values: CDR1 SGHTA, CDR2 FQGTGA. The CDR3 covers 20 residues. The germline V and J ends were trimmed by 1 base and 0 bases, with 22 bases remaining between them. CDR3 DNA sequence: TGTGCCAGCAGCTTAATCTACAGGGAGATCCTCTTCTATAGCAATCAGCCCCAGCATTTT. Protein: CASSLIYREILFYSNQPQHF.

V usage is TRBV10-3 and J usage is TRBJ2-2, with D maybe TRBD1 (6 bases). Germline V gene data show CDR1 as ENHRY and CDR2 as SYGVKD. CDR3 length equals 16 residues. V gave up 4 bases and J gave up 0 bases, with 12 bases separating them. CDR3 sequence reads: CAISVQGPSNTGELFF. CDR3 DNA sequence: TGTGCCATCAGTGTACAGGGACCGTCGAACACCGGGGAGCTGTTTTTT.

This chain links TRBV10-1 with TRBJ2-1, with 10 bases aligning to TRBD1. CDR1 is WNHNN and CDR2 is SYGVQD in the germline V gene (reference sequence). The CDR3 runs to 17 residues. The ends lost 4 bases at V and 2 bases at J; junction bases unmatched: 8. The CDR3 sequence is CASSVDRGVSPYNEQFF. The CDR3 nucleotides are TGCGCCAGCAGTGTGGACAGGGGGGTATCTCCCTACAATGAGCAGTTCTTC.

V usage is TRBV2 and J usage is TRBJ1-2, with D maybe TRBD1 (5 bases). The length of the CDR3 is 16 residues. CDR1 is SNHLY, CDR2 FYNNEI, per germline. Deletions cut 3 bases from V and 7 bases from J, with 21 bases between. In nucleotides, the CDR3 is TGTGCCAGCAGTGATAGGTTAGCGGGGGAGTCTCGTGGCTACACCTTC. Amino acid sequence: CASSDRLAGESRGYTF. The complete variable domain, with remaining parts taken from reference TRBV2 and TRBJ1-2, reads EPEVTQTPSHQVTQMGQEVILRCVPISNHLYFYWYRQILGQKVEFLVSFYNNEISEKSEIFDDQFSVERPDGSNFTLKIRSTKLEDSAMYFCASSDRLAGESRGYTFGSGTRLTVV.

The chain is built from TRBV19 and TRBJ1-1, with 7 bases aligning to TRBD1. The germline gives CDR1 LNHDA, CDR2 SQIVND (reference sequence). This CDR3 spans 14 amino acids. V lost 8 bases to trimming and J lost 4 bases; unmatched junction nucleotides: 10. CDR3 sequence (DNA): TGTGCCAGTCAACCCGACAGGGACAGCACTGAAGCTTTCTTT. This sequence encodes CASQPDRDSTEAFF.

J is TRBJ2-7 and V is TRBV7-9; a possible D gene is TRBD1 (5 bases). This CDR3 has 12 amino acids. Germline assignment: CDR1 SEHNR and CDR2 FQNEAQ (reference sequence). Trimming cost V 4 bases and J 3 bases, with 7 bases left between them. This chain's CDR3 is CASSSRVYEQYF. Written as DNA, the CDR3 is TGTGCCAGCAGCTCCAGGGTCTACGAGCAGTACTTC.

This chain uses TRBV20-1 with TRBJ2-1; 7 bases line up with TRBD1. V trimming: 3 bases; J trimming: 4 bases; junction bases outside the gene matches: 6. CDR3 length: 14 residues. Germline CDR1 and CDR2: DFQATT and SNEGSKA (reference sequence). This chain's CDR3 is CSASRGPAYNEQFF. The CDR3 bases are TGCAGTGCTAGTAGGGGGCCCGCTTACAATGAGCAGTTCTTC.

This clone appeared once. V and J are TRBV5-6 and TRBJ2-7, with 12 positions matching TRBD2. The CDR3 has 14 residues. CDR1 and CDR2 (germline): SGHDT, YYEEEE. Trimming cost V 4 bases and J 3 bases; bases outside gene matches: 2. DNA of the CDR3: TGTGCCAGCAGCCCGACTAGCGGGGGCTACGAGCAGTACTTC. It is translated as CASSPTSGGYEQYF.

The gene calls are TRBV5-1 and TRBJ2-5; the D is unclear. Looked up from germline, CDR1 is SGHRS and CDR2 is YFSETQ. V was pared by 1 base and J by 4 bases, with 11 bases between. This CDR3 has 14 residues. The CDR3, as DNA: TGCGCCAGCAGCTTGCAAGATCGAGGAGAGACCCAGTACTTC. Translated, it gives CASSLQDRGETQYF.

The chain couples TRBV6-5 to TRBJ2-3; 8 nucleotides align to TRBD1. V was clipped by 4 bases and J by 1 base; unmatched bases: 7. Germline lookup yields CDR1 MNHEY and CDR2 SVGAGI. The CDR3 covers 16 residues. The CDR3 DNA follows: TGTGCCAGCAGTTCCCCCGGACAGGGAGGCACAGATACGCAGTATTTT. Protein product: CASSSPGQGGTDTQYF.

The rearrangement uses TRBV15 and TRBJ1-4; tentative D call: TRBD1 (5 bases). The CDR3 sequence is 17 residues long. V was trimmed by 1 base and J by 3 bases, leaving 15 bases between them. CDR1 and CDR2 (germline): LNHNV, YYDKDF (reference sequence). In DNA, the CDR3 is TGTGCCACCAGCAGAGGGGAGGTCAGGGCGCCTAATGAAAAACTGTTTTTT. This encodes CATSRGEVRAPNEKLFF.

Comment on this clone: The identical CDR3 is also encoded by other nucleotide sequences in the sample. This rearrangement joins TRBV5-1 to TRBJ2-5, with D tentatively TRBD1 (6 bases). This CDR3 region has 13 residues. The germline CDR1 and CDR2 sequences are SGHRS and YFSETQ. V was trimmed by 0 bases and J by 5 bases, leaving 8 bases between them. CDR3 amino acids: CASSLEGEETQYF. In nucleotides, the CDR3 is TGCGCCAGCAGCTTGGAGGGGGAGGAGACCCAGTACTTC.

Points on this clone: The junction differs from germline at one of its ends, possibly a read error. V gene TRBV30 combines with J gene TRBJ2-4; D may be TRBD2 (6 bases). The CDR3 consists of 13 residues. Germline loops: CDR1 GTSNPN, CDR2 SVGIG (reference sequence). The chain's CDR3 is CAWSGGARNIQYF. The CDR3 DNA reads TGTGCCTGGAGCGGCGGGGCCAGAAACATTCAGTACTTC.

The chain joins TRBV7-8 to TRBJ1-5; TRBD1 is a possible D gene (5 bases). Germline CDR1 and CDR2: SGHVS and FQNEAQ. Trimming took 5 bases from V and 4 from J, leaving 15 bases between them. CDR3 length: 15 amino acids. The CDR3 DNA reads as TGTGCCAGCAGCGAGGTACCAGGGAGGAATCAGCCCCAGCATTTT. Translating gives CASSEVPGRNQPQHF.

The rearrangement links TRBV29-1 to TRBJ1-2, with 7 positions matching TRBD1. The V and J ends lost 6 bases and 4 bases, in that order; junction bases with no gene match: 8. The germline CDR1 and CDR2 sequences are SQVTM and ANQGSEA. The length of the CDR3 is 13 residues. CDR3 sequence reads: CSVGGQLLYGYTF. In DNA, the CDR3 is TGCAGCGTGGGGGGACAGCTACTCTATGGCTACACCTTC.

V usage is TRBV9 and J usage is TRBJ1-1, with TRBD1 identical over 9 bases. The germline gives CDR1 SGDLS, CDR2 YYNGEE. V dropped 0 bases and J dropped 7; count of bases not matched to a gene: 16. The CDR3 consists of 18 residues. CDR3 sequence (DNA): TGTGCCAGCAGCGTAGTAGGGGGGACAGGGAGAGGTCCTAGTGAAGCTTTCTTT. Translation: CASSVVGGTGRGPSEAFF.

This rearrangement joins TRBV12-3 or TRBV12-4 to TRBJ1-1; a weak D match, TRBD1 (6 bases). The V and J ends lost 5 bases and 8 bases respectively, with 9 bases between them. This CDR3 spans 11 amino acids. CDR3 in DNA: TGTGCCAGCAGTCTCGGGACAGAAGCTTTCTTT. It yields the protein CASSLGTEAFF.

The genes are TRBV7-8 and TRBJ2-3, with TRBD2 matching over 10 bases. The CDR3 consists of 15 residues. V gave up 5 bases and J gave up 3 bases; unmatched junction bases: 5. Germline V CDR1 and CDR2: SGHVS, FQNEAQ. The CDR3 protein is CASSPAGGLTDTQYF. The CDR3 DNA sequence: TGTGCCAGCAGCCCAGCGGGGGGGCTTACAGATACGCAGTATTTT.

The chain's CDR3 is CASSLGGGNTIYF. In DNA form, the CDR3 reads TGTGCCAGCAGCTTGGGGGGTGGAAACACCATATATTTT. The V and J genes are TRBV7-2 and TRBJ1-3, with a tentative D call TRBD1 (5 bases). Per germline, CDR1 SGHTA and CDR2 FQGNSA. This CDR3 region has 13 residues. Trimming cost V 3 bases and J 3 bases, with 6 bases left between them.

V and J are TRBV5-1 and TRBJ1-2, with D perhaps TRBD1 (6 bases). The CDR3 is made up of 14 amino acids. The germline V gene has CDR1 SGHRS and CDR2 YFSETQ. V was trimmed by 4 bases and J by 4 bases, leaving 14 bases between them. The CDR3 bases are TGCGCCAGCAGCGGTCAGGGGATGGTCTATGGCTACACCTTC. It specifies CASSGQGMVYGYTF.

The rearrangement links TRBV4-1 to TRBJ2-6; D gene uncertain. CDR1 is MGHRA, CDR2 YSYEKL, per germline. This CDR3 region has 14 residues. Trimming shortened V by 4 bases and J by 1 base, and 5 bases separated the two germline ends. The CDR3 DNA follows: TGCGCCAGCAGCCCTGCGTCTGGGGCCAACGTCCTGACTTTC. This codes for CASSPASGANVLTF.

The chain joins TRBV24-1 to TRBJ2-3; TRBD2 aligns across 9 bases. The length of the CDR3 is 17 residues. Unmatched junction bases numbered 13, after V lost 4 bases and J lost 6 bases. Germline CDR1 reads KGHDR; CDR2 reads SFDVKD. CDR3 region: CATSDPRGAGGSDTQYF. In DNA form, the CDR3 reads TGTGCCACCAGTGACCCACGAGGAGCGGGGGGTTCGGATACGCAGTATTTT.